This record looks at one T cell receptor beta chain sequence and its context. This specimen comes from a study of cytomegalovirus exposure and HLA in healthy donors. The PCR made use of 60 Vbeta and 13 Jbeta primers. Profiled with immunoSEQ multiplex PCR; TCRdb holds only in-frame clones, not every one. Seen here are around 300,000 clones, 84% observed once, and the top ten hold 2%. Losses at the gene ends were 2 bases for V and 2 bases for J; bases not matched to a gene: 7. CDR1 SGHDN and CDR2 FVKESK come from the germline V gene. CDR3 length equals 16 residues. This sequence was found in a woman between 40 and 55 years old in good health and CMV-seropositive. This chain joins TRBV14 and TRBJ2-5; 8 nucleotides match TRBD1. Specimen: PBMCs. CDR3: CASSQQRGTGQETQYF. The DNA for the CDR3 is TGTGCCAGCAGCCAACAGCGTGGGACAGGACAAGAGACCCAGTACTTC.